The 27 T cell receptor beta chains below all came from one sample that was sequenced in a study of spatial heterogeneity in lung cancer (dated by TCRdb to the late 2010s). The library was made by 5' RACE. Sequenced using a NextSeq 500. TCRdb itself trimmed the public reads at Q25 with fastp, ran MiXCR and retained productive beta chains. Identical CDR3 protein sequences are pooled into one entry, listed with their most common genes and DNA. A total of some 14,000 distinct CDR3 sequences appear in this sample, about 5.1% of them only once. The top ten constitute about two fifths of the sample. In light of the paper, this sample's time point label describes: sample taken at primary tumor resection. Whole RNA extracted from tumor and nontumor lung tissue, or from cryopreserved PBMC samples, was used for TCR sequencing without cell sorting. Sequencing used lung tumor tissue, obtained at surgery. The receptors were gathered from a human donor with early-stage non-small cell lung cancer.

In its sample, this clonotype was seen many times. This beta chain lies outside the target of a library built for alpha chains; its clone size means little. The genes are TRBV11-2 and TRBJ2-7; a weak D match, TRBD1 (5 bases). This CDR3 comprises 14 residues. Trimming stripped 5 bases from V and 6 bases from J, with 17 bases between. Germline values: CDR1 SGHAT, CDR2 FQNNGV. CDR3 DNA: TGTGCCAGCAGCGTCCAGGGTTCTTTAGGCGAGCAGTACTTC. As protein: CASSVQGSLGEQYF. Drawing the rest from reference TRBV11-2 and TRBJ2-7, the complete variable domain is EAGVAQSPRYKIIEKRQSVAFWCNPISGHATLYWYQQILGQGPKLLIQFQNNGVVDDSQLPKDRFSAERLKGVDSTLKIQPAKLEDSAVYLCASSVQGSLGEQYFGPGTRLTVT.

In this sample, this clonotype turned up many times. This beta chain appears as a stray read in a library generated for alpha chains; its size is not informative. The chain combines TRBV7-9 with TRBJ2-3; a weak D match, TRBD1 (6 bases). CDR1 SEHNR and CDR2 FQNEAQ come from the germline V gene (reference sequence). The germline V and J ends were trimmed by 1 base and 2 bases, with 10 bases remaining between them. This CDR3 comprises 15 residues. The CDR3 loop reads CASSLGGQYTDTQYF. The CDR3 DNA follows: TGTGCCAGCAGCTTAGGTGGACAGTACACAGATACGCAGTATTTT.

This clonotype was seen many times. This beta chain lies outside the target of a library built for alpha chains; its clone size means little. V gene TRBV6-1 combines with J gene TRBJ2-7, with a possible D match to TRBD2 (5 bases). V was trimmed by 1 base and J by 0 bases, leaving 7 bases between them. The CDR3 has 14 residues. The germline CDR1 and CDR2 sequences are MNHNS and SASEGT. CDR3 DNA: TGTGCCAGCAGTGAAGGAGGGCGCTCCTACGAGCAGTACGTC. Its translation: CASSEGGRSYEQYV.

This clonotype was seen at least ten times. This beta chain is off target for a library built for alpha chains, so its abundance means little. V is TRBV19 and J is TRBJ2-3; 15 bases agree with TRBD2. There are 16 residues in the CDR3. V shed 6 bases, J shed 4 bases, and the junction held 5 bases outside the gene matches. The germline gives CDR1 LNHDA, CDR2 SQIVND (reference sequence). CDR3 bases: TGTGCCAGTAGCCAATGGACTAGCGGGAGGGCAGATACGCAGTATTTT. Protein: CASSQWTSGRADTQYF. The whole variable domain, filled in from reference TRBV19 and TRBJ2-3, reads DGGITQSPKYLFRKEGQNVTLSCEQNLNHDAMYWYRQDPGQGLRLIYYSQIVNDFQKGDIAEGYSVSREKKESFPLTVTSAQKNPTAFYLCASSQWTSGRADTQYFGPGTRLTVL.

This clonotype showed up many times. This beta chain is an off-target read within a library intended for alpha chains, so its frequency means little. The chain uses TRBV4-1 and TRBJ2-6; perhaps D is TRBD1 or TRBD2 (6 bases each). The CDR3 has 17 amino acids. Trimming stripped 3 bases from V and 4 bases from J, with 16 bases between. Germline V lookup: CDR1 MGHRA, CDR2 YSYEKL. The DNA of the CDR3 is TGCGCCAGCAGCCACCTAGAACGGGGGCCCGGGGCCAACGTCCTGACTTTC. This encodes CASSHLERGPGANVLTF.

This clonotype was found a few times. Little can be read into the size of this beta chain, an off-target read in a library designed for alpha chains. The DNA for the CDR3 is TGCAGTGCTAGAGAGTATTCCGAGACCCAGTACTTC. It codes for CSAREYSETQYF. V and J are TRBV20-1 and TRBJ2-5; D uncertain. Germline loops: CDR1 DFQATT, CDR2 SNEGSKA (reference sequence). This CDR3 comprises 12 residues. Between the trimmed V and J ends, which lost 0 bases and 5 bases, there was a span of 7 bases.

This clonotype was detected ten times or more. Because this beta chain is a stray read in a library intended to capture alpha chains, its abundance should not be given much weight. CDR3 sequence: CASSPAAGAGGYTF. Here the CDR3 DNA reads TGTGCCAGCAGTCCGGCCGCAGGGGCGGGTGGCTACACCTTC. The V gene is TRBV7-3, the J gene TRBJ1-2; TRBD1 might be the D (6 bases). The germline V gene encodes CDR1 SGHTA and CDR2 FQGTGA. V gave up 6 bases and J gave up 7 bases, with 18 bases separating them. The CDR3 length is 14 residues.

There are many counts of this clonotype. A library prepared for alpha chains yielded this beta chain as an off-target read; its size is of little meaning. J is TRBJ2-2 and V is TRBV11-1; no definite D call. Germline loops: CDR1 SGHAT, CDR2 FQDESV (reference sequence). Trimming shortened V by 1 base and J by 2 bases, and 8 bases separated the two germline ends. The CDR3 length is 15 residues. For the CDR3, the DNA is TGTGCCAGCAGCTTAGTAACAGCCAACACCGGGGAGCTGTTTTTT. It translates to CASSLVTANTGELFF. The variable domain in full, completed from reference TRBV11-1 and TRBJ2-2, reads EAEVAQSPRYKITEKSQAVAFWCDPISGHATLYWYRQILGQGPELLVQFQDESVVDDSQLPKDRFSAERLKGVDSTLKIQPAELGDSAMYLCASSLVTANTGELFFGEGSRLTVL.

This clonotype has more than one count but fewer than ten. Within a library made for alpha chains, this beta chain is off target, and its count is uninformative. V usage is TRBV4-1 and J usage is TRBJ1-4; D is perhaps TRBD1 (5 bases). Trimming shortened V by 5 bases and J by 8 bases, and 18 bases separated the two germline ends. CDR3 length: 15 amino acids. From germline, CDR1 is MGHRA and CDR2 YSYEKL. The CDR3 protein is CASSGNRGRGEKLFF. The CDR3 region has the DNA TGCGCCAGCAGCGGGAACCGGGGGAGAGGGGAAAAACTGTTTTTT.

This clonotype has a count of ten or more. This beta chain is an off-target read within a library intended for alpha chains, so its frequency means little. The chain has TRBV10-3 and TRBJ1-2, with D perhaps matching TRBD1 (6 bases). Germline lookup yields CDR1 ENHRY and CDR2 SYGVKD. This CDR3 has 14 amino acids. The germline V and J ends were trimmed by 5 bases and 2 bases, with 12 bases remaining between them. The CDR3 coding sequence is TGTGCCATCAGTTCTACAGGGCCGAACTATGGCTACACCTTC. Protein product: CAISSTGPNYGYTF.

In its sample, this clonotype was seen many times. For a library built for alpha chains, this beta chain is a stray read; little rests on its size. This rearrangement joins TRBV4-3 to TRBJ2-5; 9 nucleotides agree with TRBD1. The CDR3 is made up of 16 amino acids. The germline V gene has CDR1 LGHNA and CDR2 YSLEER. Germline trimming cut 0 bases from V and 1 base from J; bases unmatched to any gene: 3. Written as DNA, the CDR3 is TGCGCCAGCAGCCAAGATGGGACAGGGTTCCAAGAGACCCAGTACTTC. Translated, it gives CASSQDGTGFQETQYF.

This clonotype was recorded many times. The size of this beta chain means little, since it is a stray read in a library made for alpha chains. The J gene is TRBJ2-6, the V gene TRBV12-3 or TRBV12-4, with D perhaps TRBD1 (5 bases). This CDR3 comprises 15 residues. V gave up 3 bases and J gave up 2 bases, with 8 bases separating them. DNA for the CDR3: TGTGCCAGCAGTTTTCGACAGCCTGGGGCCAACGTCCTGACTTTC. Protein sequence: CASSFRQPGANVLTF.

This clonotype was seen repeatedly, ten times or more. This beta chain is an off-target read within a library intended for alpha chains, so its frequency means little. V and J are TRBV19 and TRBJ2-7; D perhaps matches TRBD1 (6 bases). In germline, CDR1 is LNHDA, CDR2 SQIVND (reference sequence). Trimming removed 3 bases from V and 5 bases from J, with 17 bases in between. This CDR3 has 15 residues. The CDR3 here is CASSMVQGVSNEQYF. CDR3 nucleotide sequence: TGTGCCAGTAGTATGGTACAGGGAGTTTCCAACGAGCAGTACTTC.

This clonotype is medium-sized within its sample. This beta chain is an off-target read within a library intended for alpha chains, so its frequency means little. V is TRBV2 and J is TRBJ1-2, with D hard to call. Per germline, CDR1 SNHLY and CDR2 FYNNEI. Trimming left V 4 bases short and J 4 bases short, with 16 bases between. The CDR3 totals 15 residues. CDR3 loop: CASSADGAVIYGYTF. The CDR3 nucleotides are TGTGCCAGCAGTGCGGACGGAGCCGTTATCTATGGCTACACCTTC.

This clonotype came up many times. A library made for alpha chains picked up this beta chain off target, so its size means little. The rearrangement uses TRBV3-1 and TRBJ2-1, with 9 positions matching TRBD2. The CDR3 loop spans 15 amino acids. The germline CDR1 and CDR2 sequences are LGHDT and YNNKEL (reference sequence). The J segment lost 9 bases and the V segment lost 2 bases, leaving 8 bases of the junction unmatched. The CDR3 reads CASSQISGGISEQFF. CDR3 nucleotides: TGTGCCAGCAGCCAAATAAGCGGGGGGATTAGTGAGCAGTTCTTC.

This clonotype was seen many times. This beta chain is an off-target read within a library intended for alpha chains, so its frequency means little. The chain carries TRBV7-3 and TRBJ2-1, with 10 bases matching TRBD2. The trim removed 5 bases at V and 10 bases at J, leaving 8 bases unmatched. This CDR3 is built from 14 residues. Looked up from germline, CDR1 is SGHTA and CDR2 is FQGTGA. CDR3 in amino acids: CASSPKGTSVEQFF. Here the CDR3 DNA reads TGTGCCAGCAGCCCAAAGGGGACTAGCGTGGAGCAGTTCTTC.

Remarks on this clonotype: The library was built for alpha chains, so this beta chain is an off-target read and its size means little. The chain recombines TRBV6-5 with TRBJ1-4, with 7 nucleotides matching TRBD1. This CDR3 is built from 13 residues. V was pared by 2 bases and J by 10 bases, with 4 bases of the junction left unmatched. Germline CDR1 MNHEY, CDR2 SVGAGI. In DNA form, the CDR3 reads TGTGCCAGCAGTTACAGGGGGCCTGGAAAACTGTTTTTT. The encoded protein is CASSYRGPGKLFF.

This clonotype was seen ten or more times. This beta chain turned up in a library designed for alpha chains; as an off-target read, its abundance says little. The rearrangement uses TRBV20-1 and TRBJ2-3; D might be TRBD2 (6 bases). Germline CDR1 is DFQATT and CDR2 is SNEGSKA (reference sequence). This CDR3 region has 13 residues. V lost 6 bases to trimming and J lost 0 bases, with 10 bases between them. CDR3 nucleotides: TGCAGTGCCCGGGGGTCTAGCACAGATACGCAGTATTTT. Translating gives CSARGSSTDTQYF.

This clonotype was found many times. The library was prepared for alpha chains; this beta chain is a stray read, so its frequency means little. The chain links TRBV5-1 to TRBJ2-6; TRBD2 agrees at 14 bases. Germline V gene lookup returns CDR1 SGHRS and CDR2 YFSETQ. J gave up 0 bases and V 3 bases, and 8 bases lay outside the gene matches. The CDR3 totals 20 residues. This CDR3 reads CASSSGLAGVALSGANVLTF. In nucleotides, the CDR3 is TGCGCCAGCAGCTCGGGACTAGCGGGAGTTGCCCTCTCTGGGGCCAACGTCCTGACTTTC. Using reference TRBV5-1 and TRBJ2-6 for the parts outside the CDR3, the full variable domain is KAGVTQTPRYLIKTRGQQVTLSCSPISGHRSVSWYQQTPGQGLQFLFEYFSETQRNKGNFPGRFSGRQFSNSRSEMNVSTLELGDSALYLCASSSGLAGVALSGANVLTFGAGSRLTVL.

This clonotype was detected ten times or more. For a library built for alpha chains, this beta chain is a stray read; little rests on its size. V gene TRBV29-1 combines with J gene TRBJ2-1; D is possibly TRBD2 (6 bases). Germline lookup yields CDR1 SQVTM and CDR2 ANQGSEA. V dropped 5 bases and J dropped 3 bases, with 17 bases sitting between them. This CDR3 region has 15 residues. CDR3 loop: CSVPSRDLIYNEQFF. Written as DNA, the CDR3 is TGCAGCGTTCCTTCCCGGGACTTGATCTACAATGAGCAGTTCTTC.

This clonotype was recorded at least ten times. Since it is a stray read in a library aimed at alpha chains, this beta chain has a size that is not meaningful. This chain's CDR3 is CAIRGTSPSDTQYF. CDR3 sequence (DNA): TGTGCCATCAGGGGGACTAGCCCCTCAGATACGCAGTATTTT. The chain joins TRBV10-3 to TRBJ2-3, with 9 bases aligning to TRBD2. Germline V gives CDR1 ENHRY, CDR2 SYGVKD. The CDR3 contains 14 residues. V lost 6 bases, J lost 4 bases, and 5 bases stayed unmatched.

Many counts were recorded for this clonotype. The library was built for alpha chains, so this beta chain is an off-target read and its size means little. This chain connects TRBV27 to TRBJ2-7; D not resolved. From germline, CDR1 is MNHEY and CDR2 SMNVEV (reference sequence). V was clipped by 5 bases and J by 7 bases, with 15 bases between them. This CDR3 contains 13 residues. The CDR3 loop reads CASSPYDLREQYF. Written as DNA, the CDR3 is TGTGCCAGCAGTCCCTACGATCTCAGGGAGCAGTACTTC.

This clonotype was recorded many times. In a library made to pick up alpha chains, this beta chain is a stray read with a size that means little. CDR3 sequence (DNA): TGTGCCACCAGTGATTTGGTCAGAGACACAGATACGCAGTATTTT. Encoded protein: CATSDLVRDTDTQYF. The chain combines TRBV24-1 with TRBJ2-3, with unresolved D. This CDR3 is built from 15 residues. CDR1 and CDR2 from the germline V gene are KGHDR and SFDVKD. Trimming stripped 0 bases from V and 2 bases from J, with 8 bases between.

On this clonotype itself: A library prepared for alpha chains yielded this beta chain as an off-target read; its size is of little meaning. This chain links TRBV11-2 with TRBJ2-3; 8 bases fit TRBD2. V dropped 0 bases and J dropped 5; count of bases not matched to a gene: 4. Germline-derived CDR1 and CDR2 are SGHAT and FQNNGV. The CDR3 extends over 15 amino acids. CDR3 bases: TGTGCCAGCAGCTTAGACTGGCTAGCGGGAGATACGCAGTATTTT. Translated: CASSLDWLAGDTQYF.

Concerning this clonotype itself: This beta chain is off target for a library built for alpha chains, so its abundance means little. The chain's CDR3 is CASRYRGRVYNEQFF. The CDR3 DNA follows: TGTGCCAGCAGATACAGGGGGCGCGTTTACAATGAGCAGTTCTTC. This chain connects TRBV6-2 or TRBV6-3 to TRBJ2-1, with TRBD1 matching 9 bases. This CDR3 contains 15 residues. The J segment lost 4 bases and the V segment lost 6 bases, leaving 7 bases of the junction unmatched. Germline V lookup: CDR1 MNHEY, CDR2 SVGEGT.

This clonotype has ten or more counts. Since it is a stray read in a library aimed at alpha chains, this beta chain has a size that is not meaningful. The CDR3 sequence is CSAGPPDIQYF. DNA of the CDR3: TGCAGTGCTGGCCCCCCTGACATTCAGTACTTC. The gene calls are TRBV20-1 and TRBJ2-4; unclear D gene. Germline loops: CDR1 DFQATT, CDR2 SNEGSKA (reference sequence). The V and J ends lost 5 bases and 8 bases respectively, with 10 bases between them. The CDR3 is 11 amino acids.

This clonotype was seen at least ten times. This beta chain was picked up by a library intended for alpha chains and is off target, so its count carries little meaning. The chain couples TRBV24-1 to TRBJ2-1; 12 bases map to TRBD2. CDR3 length: 17 residues. With 4 bases clipped from V and 8 bases from J, the junction kept 11 bases outside the gene matches. Per the germline V gene, CDR1 is KGHDR and CDR2 is SFDVKD. CDR3 in amino acids: CATSDASRLAGEYEQFF. DNA for the CDR3: TGTGCCACCAGTGACGCGTCCAGACTAGCGGGAGAGTATGAGCAGTTCTTC.